The sequence of this T cell receptor beta chain was determined in a study of T cells after posttransplantation cyclophosphamide. Findings of the study overall: Tissue-infiltrating T cells from skin or gut overlapped little with blood T cells. Recipient CMV seropositivity and CMV reactivation strongly tracked TRB clonality. Later post-transplant blood repertoires were often dominated by donor CD8+ memory clones.

Cyclophosphamide on days +3 and +4 followed busulfan-fludarabine conditioning and a marrow graft. On this clone itself: What it binds is not known.

Some clones are missing from TCRdb's copy, which holds only in-frame ones; the method was immunoSEQ multiplex PCR. The sample carries roughly 4,800 clones, roughly 72% recorded once. V was clipped by 0 bases and J by 0 bases, with 3 bases between them. Germline values: CDR1 SGHRS, CDR2 YFSETQ. The CDR3 is 14 amino acids. This receptor was obtained from a male patient aged 60-70 years who received an allogeneic stem cell transplant from an unrelated donor, was CMV-positive, and had acute GVHD only. These T cells may partly come from the graft donor. The specimen was PBMCs, collected 362 days after allogeneic stem cell transplant with posttransplant cyclophosphamide. V usage is TRBV5-1 and J usage is TRBJ1-4; D ambiguous. The CDR3, as DNA: TGCGCCAGCAGCTTGGACACAACTAATGAAAAACTGTTTTTT. It encodes CASSLDTTNEKLFF.